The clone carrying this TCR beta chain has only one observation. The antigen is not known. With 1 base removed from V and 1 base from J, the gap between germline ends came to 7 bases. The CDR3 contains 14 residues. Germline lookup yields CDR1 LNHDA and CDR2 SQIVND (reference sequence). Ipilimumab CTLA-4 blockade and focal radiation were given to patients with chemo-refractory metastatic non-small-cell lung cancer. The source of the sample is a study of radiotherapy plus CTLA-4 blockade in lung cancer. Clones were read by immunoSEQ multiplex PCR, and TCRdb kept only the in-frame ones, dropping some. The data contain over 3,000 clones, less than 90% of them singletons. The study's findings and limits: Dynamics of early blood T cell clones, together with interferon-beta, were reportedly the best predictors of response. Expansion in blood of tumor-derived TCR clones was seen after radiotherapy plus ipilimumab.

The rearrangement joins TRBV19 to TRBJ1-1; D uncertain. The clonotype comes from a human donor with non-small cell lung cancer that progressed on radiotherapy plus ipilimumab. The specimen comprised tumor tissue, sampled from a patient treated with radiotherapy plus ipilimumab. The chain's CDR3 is CASSIVPGNTEAFF. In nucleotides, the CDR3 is TGTGCCAGTAGTATAGTTCCGGGGAACACTGAAGCTTTCTTT.